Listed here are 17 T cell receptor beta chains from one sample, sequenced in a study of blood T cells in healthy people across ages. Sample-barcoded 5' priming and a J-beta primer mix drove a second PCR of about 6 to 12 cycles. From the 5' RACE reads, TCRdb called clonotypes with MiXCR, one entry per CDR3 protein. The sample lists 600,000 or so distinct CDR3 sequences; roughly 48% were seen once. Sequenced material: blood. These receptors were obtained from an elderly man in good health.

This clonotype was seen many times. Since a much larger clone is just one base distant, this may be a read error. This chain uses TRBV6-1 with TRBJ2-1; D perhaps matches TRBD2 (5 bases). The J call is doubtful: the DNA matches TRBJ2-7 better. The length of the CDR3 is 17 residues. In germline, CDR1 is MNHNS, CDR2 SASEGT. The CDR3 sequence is CASREVSGLSSYNEQYF. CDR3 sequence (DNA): TGTGCCAGCAGGGAGGTGAGCGGATTAAGCTCCTACAATGAGCAGTACTTC.

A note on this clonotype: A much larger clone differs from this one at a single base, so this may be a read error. CDR3 in amino acids: CASAAYNEQFF. The CDR3 DNA reads TGTGCCAGCGCGGCCTACAATGAGCAGTTCTTC. The rearrangement joins TRBV11-2 to TRBJ2-1; the D is unclear. This CDR3 comprises 11 residues. Deletions cut 8 bases from V and 2 bases from J, with 4 bases between. Germline CDR1 SGHAT, CDR2 FQNNGV.

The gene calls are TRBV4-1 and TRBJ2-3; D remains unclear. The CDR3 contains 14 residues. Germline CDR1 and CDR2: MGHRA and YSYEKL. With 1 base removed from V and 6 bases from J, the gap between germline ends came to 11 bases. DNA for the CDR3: TGCGCCAGCAGCCAAGTCAGTAGGGTGGATACGCAGTATTTT. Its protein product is CASSQVSRVDTQYF.

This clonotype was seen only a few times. DNA of the CDR3: TGCGCCAGCAGCTGGAACCGGGACAGGGACGGCTACACCTTC. It encodes CASSWNRDRDGYTF. The chain joins TRBV5-1 to TRBJ1-2; 9 bases line up with TRBD1. Germline V lookup: CDR1 SGHRS, CDR2 YFSETQ. The CDR3 loop spans 14 amino acids. Unmatched junction bases numbered 8, after V lost 3 bases and J lost 8 bases.

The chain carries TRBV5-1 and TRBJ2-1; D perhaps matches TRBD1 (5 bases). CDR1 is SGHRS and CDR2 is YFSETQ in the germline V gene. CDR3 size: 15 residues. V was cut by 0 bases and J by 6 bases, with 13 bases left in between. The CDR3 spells CASSLGQGPCNEQFF. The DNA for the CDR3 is TGCGCCAGCAGCTTGGGCCAGGGCCCCTGCAATGAGCAGTTCTTC.

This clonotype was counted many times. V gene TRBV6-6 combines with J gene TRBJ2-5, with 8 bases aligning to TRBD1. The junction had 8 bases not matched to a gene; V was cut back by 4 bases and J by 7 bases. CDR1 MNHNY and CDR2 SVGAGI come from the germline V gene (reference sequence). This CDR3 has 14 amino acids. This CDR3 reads CASSLQGEDGTQYF. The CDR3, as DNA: TGTGCCAGCAGTTTACAGGGGGAAGATGGGACCCAGTACTTC.

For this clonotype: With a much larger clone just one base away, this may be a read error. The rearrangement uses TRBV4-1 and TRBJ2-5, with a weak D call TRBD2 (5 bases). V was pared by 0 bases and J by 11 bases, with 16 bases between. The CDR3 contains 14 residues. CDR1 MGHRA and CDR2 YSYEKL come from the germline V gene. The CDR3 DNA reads TGCGCCAGCAGCCAAGAAGGCGAGCGGAATGAGCAGTACTTC. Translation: CASSQEGERNEQYF.

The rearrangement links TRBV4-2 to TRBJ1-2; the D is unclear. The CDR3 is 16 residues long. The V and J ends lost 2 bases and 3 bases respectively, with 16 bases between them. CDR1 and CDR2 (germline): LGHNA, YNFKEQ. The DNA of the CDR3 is TGTGCCAGCAGCCAAAAGATGAGCGGGAAGGACTATGGCTACACCTTC. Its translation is CASSQKMSGKDYGYTF.

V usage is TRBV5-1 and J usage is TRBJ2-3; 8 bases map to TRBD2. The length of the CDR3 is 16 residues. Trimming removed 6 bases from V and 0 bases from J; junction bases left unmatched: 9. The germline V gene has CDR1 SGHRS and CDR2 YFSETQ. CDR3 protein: CASTSRLAGSTDTQYF. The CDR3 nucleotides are TGCGCCAGCACCTCGAGGCTAGCGGGTAGCACAGATACGCAGTATTTT.

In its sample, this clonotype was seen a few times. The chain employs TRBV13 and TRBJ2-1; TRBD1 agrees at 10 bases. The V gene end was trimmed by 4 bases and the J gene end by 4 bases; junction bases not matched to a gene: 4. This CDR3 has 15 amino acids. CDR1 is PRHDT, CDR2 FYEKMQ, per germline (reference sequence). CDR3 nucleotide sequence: TGTGCCAGCAGCTCCCGGGACAGGGGATACAATGAGCAGTTCTTC. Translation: CASSSRDRGYNEQFF.

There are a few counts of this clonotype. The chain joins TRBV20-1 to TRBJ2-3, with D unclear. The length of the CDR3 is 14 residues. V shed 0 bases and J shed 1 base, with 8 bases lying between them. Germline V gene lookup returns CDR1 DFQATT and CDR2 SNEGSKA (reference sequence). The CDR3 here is CSARDRFGTDTQYF. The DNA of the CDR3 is TGCAGTGCTAGAGATCGGTTTGGCACAGATACGCAGTATTTT.

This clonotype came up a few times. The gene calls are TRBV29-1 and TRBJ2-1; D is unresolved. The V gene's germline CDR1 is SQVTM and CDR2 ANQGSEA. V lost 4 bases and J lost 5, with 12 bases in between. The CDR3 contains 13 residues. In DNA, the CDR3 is TGCAGCGTTGGTCAGTCATACCACAATGAGCAGTTCTTC. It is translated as CSVGQSYHNEQFF.

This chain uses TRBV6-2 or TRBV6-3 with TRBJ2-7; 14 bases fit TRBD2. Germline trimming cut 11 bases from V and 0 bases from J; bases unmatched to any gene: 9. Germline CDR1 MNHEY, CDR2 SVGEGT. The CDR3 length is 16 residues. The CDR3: CASRTSGGPNSYEQYF. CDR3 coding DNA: TGTGCCTCCAGGACTAGCGGGGGGCCGAACTCCTACGAGCAGTACTTC.

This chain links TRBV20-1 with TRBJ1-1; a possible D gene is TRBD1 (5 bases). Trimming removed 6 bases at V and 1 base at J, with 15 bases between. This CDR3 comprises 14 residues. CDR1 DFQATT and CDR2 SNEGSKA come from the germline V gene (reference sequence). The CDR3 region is CSARLGGSNTEAFF. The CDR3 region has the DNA TGCAGTGCCCGATTGGGGGGTTCGAACACTGAAGCTTTCTTT.

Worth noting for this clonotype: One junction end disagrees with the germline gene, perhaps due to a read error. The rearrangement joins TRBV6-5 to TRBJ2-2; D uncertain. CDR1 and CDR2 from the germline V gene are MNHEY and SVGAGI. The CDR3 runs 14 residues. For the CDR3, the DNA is TGTGTCAGCCAATGGGCGCGAAACACCGGGGAGCTGTTTTTT. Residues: CVSQWARNTGELFF.

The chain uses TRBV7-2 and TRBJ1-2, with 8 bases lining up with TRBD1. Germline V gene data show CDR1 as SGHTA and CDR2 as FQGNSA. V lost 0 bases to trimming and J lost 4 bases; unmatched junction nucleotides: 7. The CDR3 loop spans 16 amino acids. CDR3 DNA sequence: TGTGCCAGCAGCTTAGCTGGCCCAGGGGGCTCCTATGGCTACACCTTC. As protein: CASSLAGPGGSYGYTF.

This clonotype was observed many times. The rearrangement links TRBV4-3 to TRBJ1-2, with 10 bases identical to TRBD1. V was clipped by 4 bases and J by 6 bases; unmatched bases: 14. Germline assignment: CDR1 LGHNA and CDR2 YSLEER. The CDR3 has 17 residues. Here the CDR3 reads CASSLEVLGQGLDGYTF. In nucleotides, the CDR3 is TGCGCCAGCAGCCTCGAAGTACTGGGACAGGGGCTGGATGGCTACACCTTC.